This T cell receptor (beta chain) was captured by sequencing in a study of blood T cell repertoires in COVID-19. Across the study: Both acute and convalescent COVID-19 samples were obtained from the United States, Italy and Spain. The cDNA or gDNA used as material had been derived from T cells, B-cell-depleted T cells, or PBMCs.

Trimming removed 2 bases at V and 8 bases at J, with 16 bases between. The germline gives CDR1 MDHEN, CDR2 SYDVKM. This CDR3 contains 15 residues. In the study's own analysis: Estimation of nucleated cell counts relied on the amplification of reference gene primers. Profiled with immunoSEQ multiplex PCR; TCRdb holds only in-frame clones, not every one. Clone size and V and J calls were adopted from that table, with D and trimming inferred from the DNA. This table holds 150,000 or so clones, over 70% found once. This sequence was found in a man older than 75 with acute or convalescent COVID-19. This sequence joins TRBV28 and TRBJ1-5; possible D gene TRBD1, 5 bases. The sample consisted of peripheral blood. For the CDR3, the DNA is TGTGCCAGCAGTTTACCGGGGGGGGGTGTCGAGCCCCAGCATTTT. Translated, it gives CASSLPGGGVEPQHF.